This entry is about one T cell receptor (beta chain). The sample is drawn from a study of cytomegalovirus exposure and HLA in healthy donors. A multiplex PCR was run with 60 Vbeta primers and 13 Jbeta primers. Sequencing used immunoSEQ multiplex PCR; TCRdb keeps in-frame clones, though not all of them. The sample holds more than 85,000 clones, approximately 87% seen once. Germline CDR1 is SGHAT and CDR2 is FQNNGV. The V gene lost 5 bases and the J gene lost 2 bases, with 12 bases spanning the gap. This CDR3 is 14 amino acids long. The specimen sequenced was PBMCs. The source of this sequence is a man aged 35-49 years in good health and CMV-seronegative. The chain links TRBV11-2 to TRBJ1-1; no clear D gene. CDR3 residues: CASSPTVVNTEAFF. As DNA, the CDR3 is TGTGCCAGCAGCCCAACAGTAGTCAACACTGAAGCTTTCTTT.